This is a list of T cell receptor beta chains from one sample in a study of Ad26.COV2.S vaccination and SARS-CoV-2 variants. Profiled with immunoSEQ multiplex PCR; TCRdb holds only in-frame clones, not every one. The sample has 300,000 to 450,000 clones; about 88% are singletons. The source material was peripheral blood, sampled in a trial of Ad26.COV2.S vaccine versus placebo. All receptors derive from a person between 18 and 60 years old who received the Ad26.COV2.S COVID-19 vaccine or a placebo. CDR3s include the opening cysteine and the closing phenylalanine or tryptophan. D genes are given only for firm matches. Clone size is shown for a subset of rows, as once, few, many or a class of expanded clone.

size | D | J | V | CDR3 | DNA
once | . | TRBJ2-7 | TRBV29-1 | CSVGSTKAYEQYF | TGCAGCGTTGGATCGACGAAAGCCTACGAGCAGTACTTC
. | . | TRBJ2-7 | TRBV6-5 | CASSRGRDLHEQYF | TGTGCCAGCAGTCGGGGTAGGGACCTCCACGAGCAGTACTTC
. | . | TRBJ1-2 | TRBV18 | CASSEELNYGYTF | TGTGCCAGCTCGGAGGAATTAAACTATGGCTACACCTTC
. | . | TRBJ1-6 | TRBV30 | CVWSVLDRSSPLHF | TGTGTCTGGAGTGTTTTGGACCGATCCTCACCCCTCCACTTT
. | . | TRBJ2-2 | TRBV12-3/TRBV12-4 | CASSLSRVGELFF | TGTGCCAGCAGTTTATCTAGGGTCGGGGAGCTGTTTTTT
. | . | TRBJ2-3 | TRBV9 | CASSVGTFPDTQYF | TGTGCCAGCAGCGTAGGGACGTTTCCAGATACGCAGTATTTT
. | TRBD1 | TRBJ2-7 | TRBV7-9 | CASSLVRTGSGSSYEQYF | TGTGCCAGCAGCTTAGTACGGACAGGGTCGGGTAGCTCCTACGAGCAGTACTTC
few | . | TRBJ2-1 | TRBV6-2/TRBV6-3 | CASSYLRSSYNEQFF | TGTGCCAGCAGTTATTTGCGGAGCTCCTACAATGAGCAGTTCTTC
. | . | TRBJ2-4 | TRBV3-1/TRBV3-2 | CASSRYTRAGKNIQYF | TGTGCCAGCAGCCGGTATACCCGGGCCGGGAAAAACATTCAGTACTTC
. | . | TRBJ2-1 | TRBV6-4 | CASSDQAEGYNEQFF | TGTGCCAGCAGTGACCAGGCGGAGGGCTACAATGAGCAGTTCTTC
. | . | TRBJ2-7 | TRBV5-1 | CASSPLQSSYEQYF | TGCGCCAGCAGCCCGCTGCAGAGCTCCTACGAGCAGTACTTC
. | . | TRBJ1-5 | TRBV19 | CASSIARWWPGPQHF | TGTGCCAGTAGTATAGCGCGATGGTGGCCGGGGCCCCAGCATTTT
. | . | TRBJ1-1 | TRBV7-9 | CASSSRGPTNTEAFF | TGTGCCAGCAGTTCCCGGGGACCGACGAACACTGAAGCTTTCTTT
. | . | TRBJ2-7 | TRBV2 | CASSELSAGAEFSYEQYF | TGTGCCAGCAGTGAACTGAGCGCGGGGGCCGAATTCTCCTACGAGCAGTACTTC
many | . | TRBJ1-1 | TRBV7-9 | CASSGRGFRAFF | TGTGCCAGCAGCGGACGGGGTTTTAGGGCTTTCTTT